These 16 T cell receptor beta chains were sequenced from one sample in a study of TIL therapy for anti-PD-1-resistant metastatic lung cancer. The immunoSEQ assay was v3. Some clones are missing from TCRdb's copy, which holds only in-frame ones; the method was immunoSEQ multiplex PCR. The sample yields 52,000 or so clones, roughly 77% seen once. Described time point: pre-treatment sample, taken before nivolumab and TIL therapy. Source: blood, taken at baseline. These receptor sequences come from a person aged 25 to 85 with non-small cell lung cancer.

The rearrangement links TRBV7-3 to TRBJ2-2; D assignment may be TRBD1 or TRBD2 (5 bases each). Germline CDR1 and CDR2: SGHTA and FQGTGA. V was clipped by 5 bases and J by 0 bases, with 13 bases between them. The CDR3 is made up of 16 amino acids. CDR3 residues: CASSLPGTANTGELFF. CDR3 in DNA: TGTGCCAGCAGCCTCCCCGGGACGGCGAACACCGGGGAGCTGTTTTTT.

CDR3 protein: CASSPGFGNEQFF. CDR3 nucleotide sequence: TGCGCCAGCAGTCCGGGCTTCGGCAATGAGCAGTTCTTC. V gene TRBV5-1 combines with J gene TRBJ2-1; D unresolved. V gave up 5 bases and J gave up 6 bases, with 12 bases separating them. There are 13 residues in the CDR3. From germline, CDR1 is SGHRS and CDR2 YFSETQ. Filled out from reference TRBV5-1 and TRBJ2-1, the complete variable domain reads KAGVTQTPRYLIKTRGQQVTLSCSPISGHRSVSWYQQTPGQGLQFLFEYFSETQRNKGNFPGRFSGRQFSNSRSEMNVSTLELGDSALYLCASSPGFGNEQFFGPGTRLTVL.

The rearrangement links TRBV15 to TRBJ2-3; D is perhaps TRBD2 (6 bases). Germline CDR1 and CDR2: LNHNV and YYDKDF (reference sequence). The CDR3 extends over 16 amino acids. Trimming shortened V by 3 bases and J by 2 bases, and 15 bases separated the two germline ends. CDR3 residues: CATSRVGGLSTDTQYF. CDR3 nucleotides: TGTGCCACCAGCAGGGTCGGGGGACTTTCCACAGATACGCAGTATTTT. The whole variable domain, remainder taken from reference TRBV15 and TRBJ2-3, is DAMVIQNPRYQVTQFGKPVTLSCSQTLNHNVMYWYQQKSSQAPKLLFHYYDKDFNNEADTPDNFQSRRPNTSFCFLDIRSPGLGDTAMYLCATSRVGGLSTDTQYFGPGTRLTVL.

The rearrangement joins TRBV11-2 to TRBJ2-2; TRBD2 matches at 15 bases. The V and J ends lost 5 bases and 0 bases, in that order; junction bases with no gene match: 7. This CDR3 is built from 19 residues. Germline V gene sequence: CDR1 SGHAT, CDR2 FQNNGV. CDR3 DNA: TGTGCCAGCAGCATATGGGGACTAGCGGGGGGTTCGAACACCGGGGAGCTGTTTTTT. This translates into CASSIWGLAGGSNTGELFF.

This chain connects TRBV5-1 to TRBJ2-1, with 7 bases matching TRBD1. Trimming took 0 bases from V and 1 from J; bases not matched to a gene: 1. CDR1 and CDR2 from the germline V gene are SGHRS and YFSETQ. This CDR3 has 15 residues. The CDR3 here is CASSLGTGSYNEQFF. CDR3 DNA: TGCGCCAGCAGCTTGGGGACAGGATCCTACAATGAGCAGTTCTTC.

The rearrangement joins TRBV29-1 to TRBJ2-1, with 10 bases lining up with TRBD2. Germline CDR1 and CDR2: SQVTM and ANQGSEA. This CDR3 region has 15 residues. V lost 1 base, J lost 1 base, and 1 base stayed unmatched. CDR3 residues: CSVEGTSGSYNEQFF. The DNA for the CDR3 is TGCAGCGTTGAAGGGACTAGCGGTTCCTACAATGAGCAGTTCTTC.

V is TRBV24-1 and J is TRBJ2-1; the match to TRBD1 covers 8 bases. Germline V lookup: CDR1 KGHDR, CDR2 SFDVKD. The CDR3 spans 15 residues. Unmatched junction bases numbered 9, after V lost 4 bases and J lost 8 bases. The chain's CDR3 is CATSDPRTGFDEQFF. The CDR3 DNA reads as TGTGCCACCAGTGACCCCCGGACAGGGTTCGATGAGCAGTTCTTC.

This chain links TRBV4-2 with TRBJ2-7, with 8 bases that match TRBD2. J was trimmed by 2 bases and V by 0 bases; bases with no gene match: 21. The germline V gene encodes CDR1 LGHNA and CDR2 YNFKEQ. CDR3 size: 21 residues. CDR3 nucleotide sequence: TGTGCCAGCAGCCAAGATCAACCATTCGGACCTGAGGGCGGGAGGCCCTACGAGCAGTACTTC. This sequence encodes CASSQDQPFGPEGGRPYEQYF.

V is TRBV12-3 or TRBV12-4 and J is TRBJ1-1; a weak D match, TRBD1 (5 bases). V was cut by 6 bases and J by 7 bases, with 12 bases left in between. The CDR3 consists of 12 residues. The CDR3 is CASSPGRGEAFF. The CDR3 nucleotides are TGTGCCAGCAGCCCGGGACGGGGTGAAGCTTTCTTT.

J is TRBJ2-7 and V is TRBV19; 7 bases line up with TRBD2. From germline, CDR1 is LNHDA and CDR2 SQIVND (reference sequence). The CDR3 loop spans 14 amino acids. With V trimmed by 4 bases and J by 7 bases, 10 bases remained unmatched. CDR3 region: CASSRWEGRGEQYF. The CDR3 DNA reads TGTGCCAGTAGTAGGTGGGAGGGCCGAGGTGAGCAGTACTTC.

The gene calls are TRBV18 and TRBJ1-1; 8 bases are a match to TRBD1. The CDR3 contains 16 residues. Germline-derived CDR1 and CDR2 are KGHSH and LQKENI. V gave up 2 bases and J gave up 2 bases; unmatched junction bases: 7. This chain's CDR3 is CASSPGQGLVNTEAFF. The CDR3 nucleotides are TGTGCCAGCTCACCAGGACAGGGTCTGGTAAACACTGAAGCTTTCTTT.

The chain carries TRBV29-1 and TRBJ1-4, with D tentatively TRBD1 (5 bases). The CDR3 has 15 amino acids. Looked up from germline, CDR1 is SQVTM and CDR2 is ANQGSEA. V was trimmed by 4 bases and J by 0 bases, leaving 12 bases between them. CDR3 region: CSVGAGRATNEKLFF. In DNA, the CDR3 is TGCAGCGTTGGGGCAGGGAGGGCAACTAATGAAAAACTGTTTTTT.

The gene calls are TRBV28 and TRBJ2-5; D remains unclear. Deletions cut 4 bases from V and 1 base from J, with 10 bases between. The CDR3 is made up of 14 amino acids. Germline values: CDR1 MDHEN, CDR2 SYDVKM. The CDR3 nucleotides are TGTGCCAGCAGTTCCCCCCACGGCCAAGAGACCCAGTACTTC. Translated, it gives CASSSPHGQETQYF.

V and J are TRBV28 and TRBJ2-5; tentative D call: TRBD1 (5 bases). CDR3 length: 14 amino acids. Trimming stripped 8 bases from V and 4 bases from J, with 17 bases between. Germline V gene lookup returns CDR1 MDHEN and CDR2 SYDVKM. The CDR3 protein is CASAFPGLGETQYF. CDR3 in DNA: TGTGCCAGCGCTTTCCCAGGGTTAGGAGAGACCCAGTACTTC.

The chain recombines TRBV11-2 with TRBJ2-1, with D possibly TRBD1 on 5 matching bases. V shed 5 bases and J shed 2 bases, with 10 bases lying between them. The CDR3 is 14 residues long. The germline V gene has CDR1 SGHAT and CDR2 FQNNGV. In nucleotides, the CDR3 is TGTGCCAGCAGCCCCCAGGGTGCCTACAATGAGCAGTTCTTC. Its protein product is CASSPQGAYNEQFF.

The V call is TRBV11-3, the J call TRBJ2-1; D could derive from TRBD1 or TRBD2 (6 bases each). CDR3 length: 14 amino acids. Trimming pared 2 bases from V and 9 bases from J, leaving 14 bases between. CDR1 SGHNT and CDR2 YENEEA come from the germline V gene. CDR3 in amino acids: CASSLQSQGGEQFF. The CDR3 DNA sequence: TGTGCCAGCAGCTTACAGTCACAGGGAGGTGAGCAGTTCTTC. Full variable domain (outside the CDR3, taken from reference TRBV11-3 and TRBJ2-1): EAGVVQSPRYKIIEKKQPVAFWCNPISGHNTLYWYLQNLGQGPELLIRYENEEAVDDSQLPKDRFSAERLKGVDSTLKIQPAELGDSAVYLCASSLQSQGGEQFFGPGTRLTVL.